This TCR beta chain stems from a study of blood T cell repertoires in COVID-19. This clone was recorded a few times. Sequencing was performed with immunoSEQ multiplex PCR; in TCRdb, only in-frame clones are kept and a portion is missing. In the table there are 250,000 or so clones, about four fifths of which are singletons. Germline assignment: CDR1 LNHDA and CDR2 SQIVND (reference sequence). The CDR3 totals 15 residues. The V and J ends lost 1 base and 7 bases respectively, with 16 bases between them. This sequence originates from a man between 50 and 59 years old who had recovered from COVID-19. This chain links TRBV19 with TRBJ1-1; D is possibly TRBD1 (6 bases). Sequencing used PBMCs or T cells enriched from blood (not recorded which). The CDR3 DNA sequence: TGTGCCAGTAGTATAGTGACAGGCCGTATCGGTGAAGCTTTCTTT. Protein product: CASSIVTGRIGEAFF.